This T cell receptor (beta chain) was sequenced for a study of shared clonotypes between healthy human individuals. Positive CCR7 selection of CD45RO-negative cells yielded the naive CD8 cells, and terminally differentiated effector memory CD45RA+ cells were excluded. Study donors comprised healthy, HIV-negative adults devoid of recent acute infection or vaccination. Every subset had its genomic DNA shared out evenly among several immunoSEQ plates. Sequencing used immunoSEQ multiplex PCR; TCRdb keeps in-frame clones, though not all of them. The sample has just over 2,000,000 clones, about 94% seen once. The sequence derives from a man aged 18-30 years in good health. The sequenced sample consisted of naive CD8+ T cells sorted from blood.

For the CDR3, the DNA is TGTGCCAGCAGCGTTGGGGGGGATCCAGATACGCAGTATTTT. Amino acid sequence: CASSVGGDPDTQYF. This chain links TRBV9 with TRBJ2-3, with TRBD2 identical over 7 bases. Trimming removed 2 bases from V and 4 bases from J; junction bases left unmatched: 4. The germline V gene has CDR1 SGDLS and CDR2 YYNGEE. The CDR3 totals 14 residues.